There are a few counts of the clone carrying this TCR beta chain. There were healthy Caucasian individuals from Russia, aged roughly 6 to 90, serving as donors. These data originate in a study of blood T cells in healthy people across ages. A second roughly 7 to 11 cycle PCR used barcoded and J-beta primers. All cDNA molecules were each tagged by a template-switch adaptor with 12 random nucleotides. MiXCR, applied by TCRdb to the 5' RACE reads, yields one record per CDR3 protein. The sample includes roughly 1,300,000 distinct CDR3 sequences, roughly 64% of them seen just once. Germline CDR1 SNHLY, CDR2 FYNNEI. Trimming stripped 2 bases from V and 7 bases from J, with 11 bases between. This CDR3 has 13 residues.

Material: blood. The sequence was obtained from a man aged 18 to 29 in good health. V is TRBV2 and J is TRBJ2-5; D may correspond to TRBD1 or TRBD2 (5 bases each). Written as DNA, the CDR3 is TGTGCCAGCAGTGAACAGCGGCAGGGGACCCAGTACTTC. Its translation: CASSEQRQGTQYF. The variable domain in full, completed from reference TRBV2 and TRBJ2-5, reads EPEVTQTPSHQVTQMGQEVILRCVPISNHLYFYWYRQILGQKVEFLVSFYNNEISEKSEIFDDQFSVERPDGSNFTLKIRSTKLEDSAMYFCASSEQRQGTQYFGPGTRLLVL.